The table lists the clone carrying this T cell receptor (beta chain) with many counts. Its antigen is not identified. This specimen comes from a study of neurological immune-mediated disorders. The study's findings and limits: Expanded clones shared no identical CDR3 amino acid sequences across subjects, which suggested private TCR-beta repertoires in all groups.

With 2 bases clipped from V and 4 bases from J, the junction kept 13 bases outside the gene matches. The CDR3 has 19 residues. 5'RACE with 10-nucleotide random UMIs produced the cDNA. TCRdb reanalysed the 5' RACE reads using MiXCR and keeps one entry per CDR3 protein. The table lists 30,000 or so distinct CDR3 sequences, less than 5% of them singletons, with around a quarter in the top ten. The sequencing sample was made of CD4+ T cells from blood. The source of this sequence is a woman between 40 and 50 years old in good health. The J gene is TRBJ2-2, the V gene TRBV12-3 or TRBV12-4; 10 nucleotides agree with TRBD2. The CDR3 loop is CASSLTRGRLAGVTGELFF. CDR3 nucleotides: TGTGCCAGCAGTTTAACCAGGGGGCGGCTAGCGGGAGTCACCGGGGAGCTGTTTTTT.